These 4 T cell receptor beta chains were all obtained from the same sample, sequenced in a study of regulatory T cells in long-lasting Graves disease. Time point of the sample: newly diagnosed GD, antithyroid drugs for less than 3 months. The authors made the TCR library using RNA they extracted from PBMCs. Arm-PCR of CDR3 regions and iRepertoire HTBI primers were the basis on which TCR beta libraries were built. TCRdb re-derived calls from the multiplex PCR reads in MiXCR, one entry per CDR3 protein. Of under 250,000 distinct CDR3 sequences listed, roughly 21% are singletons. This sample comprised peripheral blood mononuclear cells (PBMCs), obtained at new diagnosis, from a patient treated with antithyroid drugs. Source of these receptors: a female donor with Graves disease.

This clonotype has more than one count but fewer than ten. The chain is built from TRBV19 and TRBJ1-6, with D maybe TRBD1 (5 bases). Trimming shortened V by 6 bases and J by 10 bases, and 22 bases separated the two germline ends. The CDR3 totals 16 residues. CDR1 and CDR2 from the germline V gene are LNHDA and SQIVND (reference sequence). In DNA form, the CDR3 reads TGTGCCAGTAGCACCCTCCCGGGAGGGGATGGGTCACCCCTCCACTTT. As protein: CASSTLPGGDGSPLHF.

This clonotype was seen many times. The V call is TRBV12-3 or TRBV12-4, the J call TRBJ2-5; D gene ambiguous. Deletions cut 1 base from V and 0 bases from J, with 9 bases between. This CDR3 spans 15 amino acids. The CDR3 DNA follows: TGTGCCAGCAGTTTAGTCCGGGCCTACCAAGAGACCCAGTACTTC. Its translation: CASSLVRAYQETQYF.

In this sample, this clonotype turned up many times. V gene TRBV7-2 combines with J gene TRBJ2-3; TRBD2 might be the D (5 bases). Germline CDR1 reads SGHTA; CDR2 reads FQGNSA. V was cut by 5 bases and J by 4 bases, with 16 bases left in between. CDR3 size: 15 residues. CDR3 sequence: CASSPNVGVADTQYF. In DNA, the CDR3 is TGTGCCAGCAGCCCGAACGTGGGAGTCGCAGATACGCAGTATTTT.

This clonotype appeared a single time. This CDR3 is CASSLVVGVEQYF. The CDR3 DNA sequence: TGCGCCAGCAGCTTGGTCGTCGGCGTCGAGCAGTACTTC. V gene TRBV5-1 combines with J gene TRBJ2-7; D uncertain. Germline V CDR1 and CDR2: SGHRS, YFSETQ. The V gene lost 0 bases and the J gene lost 6 bases, with 10 bases spanning the gap. This CDR3 region has 13 residues.